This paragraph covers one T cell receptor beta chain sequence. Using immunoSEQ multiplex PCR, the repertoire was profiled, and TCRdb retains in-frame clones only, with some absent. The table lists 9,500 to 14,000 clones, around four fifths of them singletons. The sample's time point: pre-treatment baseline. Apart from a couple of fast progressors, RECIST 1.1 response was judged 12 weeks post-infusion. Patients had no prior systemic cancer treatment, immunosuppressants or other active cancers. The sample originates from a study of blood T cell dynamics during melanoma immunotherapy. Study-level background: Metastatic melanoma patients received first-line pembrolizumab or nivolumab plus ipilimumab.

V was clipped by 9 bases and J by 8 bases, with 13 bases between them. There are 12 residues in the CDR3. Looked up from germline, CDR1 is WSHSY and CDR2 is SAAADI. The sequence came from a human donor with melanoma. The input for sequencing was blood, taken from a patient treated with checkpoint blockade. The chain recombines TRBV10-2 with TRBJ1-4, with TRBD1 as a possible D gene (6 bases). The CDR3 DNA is TGCGCCAGTTTACAGGGAGGGGAAAAACTGTTTTTT. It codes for CASLQGGEKLFF.